These 20 T cell receptor beta chains were all obtained from the same sample, sequenced in a study of early T cells in non-severe SARS-CoV-2 infection. TCRdb itself ran the 5' RACE reads through MiXCR, one entry per CDR3 protein. This sample has tens of thousands of distinct CDR3 sequences, with 12% found just once. Material for sequencing was whole blood. The receptors originated from an adult who was a healthcare worker with PCR-confirmed SARS-CoV-2 infection or an uninfected control (not recorded which).

This clonotype was counted many times. The rearrangement joins TRBV7-9 to TRBJ2-1; 7 nucleotides align to TRBD1. The CDR3 totals 16 residues. The germline gives CDR1 SEHNR, CDR2 FQNEAQ (reference sequence). V was clipped by 5 bases and J by 8 bases; unmatched bases: 15. CDR3 sequence reads: CASSPTAGTEGYEQFF. DNA of the CDR3: TGTGCCAGCAGCCCCACTGCCGGGACAGAGGGGTATGAGCAGTTCTTC. The whole variable domain, remainder taken from reference TRBV7-9 and TRBJ2-1, is DTGVSQNPRHKITKRGQNVTFRCDPISEHNRLYWYRQTLGQGPEFLTYFQNEAQLEKSRLLSDRFSAERPKGSFSTLEIQRTEQGDSAMYLCASSPTAGTEGYEQFFGPGTRLTVL.

The V gene is TRBV6-2 or TRBV6-3, the J gene TRBJ2-7; a possible D gene is TRBD1 (5 bases). Germline CDR1 reads MNHEY; CDR2 reads SVGEGT. The germline V and J ends were trimmed by 4 bases and 2 bases, with 15 bases remaining between them. The CDR3 contains 15 residues. CDR3 region: CASSSFGASTYEQYF. The CDR3 DNA is TGTGCCAGCAGTTCGTTTGGGGCCTCGACCTACGAGCAGTACTTC.

This clonotype was recorded many times. This chain links TRBV7-2 with TRBJ2-2, with TRBD2 identical over 8 bases. The germline gives CDR1 SGHTA, CDR2 FQGNSA. CDR3 size: 16 residues. The V gene end was trimmed by 2 bases and the J gene end by 1 base; junction bases not matched to a gene: 3. CDR3: CASSLTSGLNTGELFF. CDR3 nucleotides: TGTGCCAGCAGCTTAACTAGCGGTCTGAACACCGGGGAGCTGTTTTTT.

The sample holds many counts of this clonotype. The rearrangement joins TRBV9 to TRBJ2-7; 7 bases line up with TRBD2. This CDR3 region has 17 residues. Germline V gene sequence: CDR1 SGDLS, CDR2 YYNGEE. V trimming: 0 bases; J trimming: 3 bases; junction bases outside the gene matches: 12. CDR3 DNA sequence: TGTGCCAGCAGCGTAGGGGGAACCCGGGACTACGACTACGAGCAGTACTTC. This encodes CASSVGGTRDYDYEQYF.

In this sample, this clonotype turned up many times. The genes are TRBV6-2 or TRBV6-3 and TRBJ2-5, with D perhaps TRBD1 or TRBD2 (6 bases each). Germline loops: CDR1 MNHEY, CDR2 SVGEGT. The CDR3 spans 16 residues. Trimming removed 4 bases at V and 5 bases at J, with 20 bases between. CDR3 region: CASSSPPLLGGETQYF. Written as DNA, the CDR3 is TGTGCCAGCAGTTCTCCCCCCCTCCTAGGGGGGGAGACCCAGTACTTC.

Concerning this clonotype itself: Being one base from a much bigger clone, this may be a read error. The rearrangement joins TRBV10-2 to TRBJ2-1, with 7 bases that match TRBD1. Germline lookup yields CDR1 WSHSY and CDR2 SAAADI. The CDR3 is 14 residues long. The chain's CDR3 is CASRGRQGYNKQFF. The CDR3 region has the DNA TGCGCCAGCAGGGGTCGACAGGGTTACAATAAGCAGTTCTTC.

The rearrangement uses TRBV4-3 and TRBJ2-1; D unresolved. The CDR3 is made up of 17 amino acids. Trimming removed 1 base at V and 6 bases at J, with 19 bases between. Germline CDR1 is LGHNA and CDR2 is YSLEER. The CDR3 nucleotides are TGCGCCAGCAGCCAAGGGGCCGGCGGACCTCGAGCCAATGAGCAGTTCTTC. As protein: CASSQGAGGPRANEQFF.

The chain couples TRBV7-8 to TRBJ2-1; TRBD2 matches 9 bases. CDR3 length equals 18 residues. Germline CDR1 reads SGHVS; CDR2 reads FQNEAQ. V lost 0 bases to trimming and J lost 7 bases; unmatched junction nucleotides: 13. The CDR3 sequence: CASSLARTSGHRENEQFF. Here the CDR3 DNA reads TGTGCCAGCAGCTTAGCTCGTACTAGCGGGCATAGGGAGAATGAGCAGTTCTTC.

The V gene is TRBV29-1, the J gene TRBJ1-2; TRBD1 agrees at 7 bases. The germline gives CDR1 SQVTM, CDR2 ANQGSEA. CDR3 length equals 12 residues. Trimming removed 7 bases from V and 2 bases from J; junction bases left unmatched: 4. In DNA form, the CDR3 reads TGCAGCGCAATGACAGGGAACTATGGCTACACCTTC. Its translation is CSAMTGNYGYTF. Together with reference TRBV29-1 and TRBJ1-2, the CDR3 gives the full variable domain: SAVISQKPSRDICQRGTSLTIQCQVDSQVTMMFWYRQQPGQSLTLIATANQGSEATYESGFVIDKFPISRPNLTFSTLTVSNMSPEDSSIYLCSAMTGNYGYTFGSGTRLTVV.

The rearrangement uses TRBV12-3 or TRBV12-4 and TRBJ1-1; 7 bases map to TRBD1. The CDR3 is 15 residues long. The V and J ends lost 2 bases and 3 bases, in that order; junction bases with no gene match: 6. CDR3 coding DNA: TGTGCCAGCAGTTTATGGACAGGAAGGGACACTGAAGCTTTCTTT. It translates to CASSLWTGRDTEAFF.

This clonotype was detected ten times or more. The rearrangement links TRBV12-3 or TRBV12-4 to TRBJ1-3, with unresolved D. The CDR3 has 15 residues. Trimming stripped 7 bases from V and 0 bases from J, with 13 bases between. The CDR3 protein is CASTESVSSGNTIYF. The DNA of the CDR3 is TGTGCCAGCACGGAGTCGGTGAGCTCTGGAAACACCATATATTTT.

This clonotype was detected ten times or more. The chain couples TRBV28 to TRBJ2-3, with 9 bases lining up with TRBD2. The V gene end was trimmed by 7 bases and the J gene end by 11 bases; junction bases not matched to a gene: 13. CDR3 length equals 14 residues. Germline V gives CDR1 MDHEN, CDR2 SYDVKM. The CDR3 bases are TGTGCCAGCACCATTAGCGGGAGTGGGCTGGGGCAGTATTTT. Translating gives CASTISGSGLGQYF.

This clonotype was found many times. The CDR3 region has the DNA TGTGCCAGCAGCTTGCAGACAGAGACATTAATCACCGGGGAGCTGTTTTTT. This translates into CASSLQTETLITGELFF. The chain has TRBV5-4 and TRBJ2-2; D possibly corresponds to TRBD1 (5 bases). Germline V gives CDR1 SGHNT, CDR2 YYREEE (reference sequence). V was shortened by 1 base and J by 4 bases, with 17 bases between the two germline ends. CDR3 length equals 17 residues. The variable domain in full, with the rest retrieved from reference TRBV5-4 and TRBJ2-2, is ETGVTQSPTHLIKTRGQQVTLRCSSQSGHNTVSWYQQALGQGPQFIFQYYREEENGRGNFPPRFSGLQFPNYSSELNVNALELDDSALYLCASSLQTETLITGELFFGEGSRLTVL.

This clonotype showed up just a few times. This rearrangement joins TRBV7-3 to TRBJ1-1; perhaps TRBD1 as D (6 bases). The germline V gene has CDR1 SGHTA and CDR2 FQGTGA. The length of the CDR3 is 13 residues. V was shortened by 4 bases and J by 8 bases, with 14 bases between the two germline ends. The CDR3, as DNA: TGTGCCAGCAGCTCAATACAGGGAGGGGAAGCTTTCTTT. It specifies CASSSIQGGEAFF.

This clonotype was recorded at least ten times. V usage is TRBV28 and J usage is TRBJ2-3; 8 nucleotides line up with TRBD2. The germline V gene encodes CDR1 MDHEN and CDR2 SYDVKM. This CDR3 contains 16 residues. V shed 7 bases, J shed 0 bases, and the junction held 9 bases outside the gene matches. In nucleotides, the CDR3 is TGTGCCAGCACCCCCCTTAGCGGGACTAGCACAGATACGCAGTATTTT. It translates to CASTPLSGTSTDTQYF.

This clonotype was picked up many times. The chain recombines TRBV7-6 with TRBJ2-7; 8 bases are a match to TRBD1. CDR3 length equals 15 residues. From germline, CDR1 is SGHVS and CDR2 FNYEAQ. With V trimmed by 3 bases and J by 1 base, 5 bases remained unmatched. The CDR3 DNA sequence: TGTGCCAGCAGCTTCAGGACAGGGTGGTCCTACGAGCAGTACTTC. Translation: CASSFRTGWSYEQYF. The full variable domain, in which reference TRBV7-6 and TRBJ2-7 provide the parts outside the CDR3, is GAGVSQSPRYKVTKRGQDVALRCDPISGHVSLYWYRQALGQGPEFLTYFNYEAQQDKSGLPNDRFSAERPEGSISTLTIQRTEQRDSAMYRCASSFRTGWSYEQYFGPGTRLTVT.

The sample holds a few counts of this clonotype. The rearrangement uses TRBV27 and TRBJ2-5; D gene ambiguous. Germline CDR1 reads MNHEY; CDR2 reads SMNVEV (reference sequence). The V end was cut by 5 bases, the J end by 1 base, with 14 bases between. The CDR3 covers 15 residues. DNA for the CDR3: TGTGCCAGCAGTACCGGACCGGAAGCCCAAGAGACCCAGTACTTC. Translated: CASSTGPEAQETQYF.

This clonotype was seen ten or more times. V and J are TRBV18 and TRBJ1-1, with D perhaps matching TRBD1 (5 bases). The CDR3 loop spans 14 amino acids. The V gene lost 6 bases and the J gene lost 0 bases, with 11 bases spanning the gap. The germline V gene encodes CDR1 KGHSH and CDR2 LQKENI. In nucleotides, the CDR3 is TGTGCCAGCTCCCCGACAGAAATGAACACTGAAGCTTTCTTT. Protein product: CASSPTEMNTEAFF.

This clonotype was picked up many times. This chain uses TRBV5-1 with TRBJ2-1, with TRBD2 matching over 10 bases. The CDR3 sequence is 19 residues long. After removal of 0 bases from V and 6 bases from J, the junction contained 15 bases not matched to a gene. Germline CDR1 and CDR2: SGHRS and YFSETQ. DNA of the CDR3: TGCGCCAGCAGCTTGGCCGTATTGAGCGGGAGGGCCTTTTTCAATGAGCAGTTCTTC. Translation: CASSLAVLSGRAFFNEQFF.

At least ten counts were recorded for this clonotype. The chain links TRBV20-1 to TRBJ2-7; unclear D gene. The CDR3 has 13 amino acids. Trimming pared 6 bases from V and 5 bases from J, leaving 17 bases between. Germline lookup yields CDR1 DFQATT and CDR2 SNEGSKA (reference sequence). The CDR3 DNA sequence: TGCAGTGCCCCTGGACCATATTTACACGAGCAGTACTTC. This codes for CSAPGPYLHEQYF.